These 22 T cell receptor beta chains came from one sample sequenced in a study of Ad26.COV2.S vaccination and SARS-CoV-2 variants. Data came from immunoSEQ multiplex PCR; TCRdb stores just in-frame clones and leaves some out. The top ten hold approximately 15% of the sample, which has over 85,000 clones, around 80% seen once. The input for sequencing was peripheral blood, taken after recovery from COVID-19. The receptors originated from a human donor who had recovered from COVID-19.

For the CDR3, the DNA is TGTGCCTGGAGTCTCAGGGGCTCTGGAAACACCATATATTTT. Amino acid sequence: CAWSLRGSGNTIYF. The chain links TRBV30 to TRBJ1-3; D is perhaps TRBD1 (6 bases). The V end lost 2 bases, the J end lost 0 bases, and 8 bases lay between the germline ends. The CDR3 has 14 amino acids. Germline V gene sequence: CDR1 GTSNPN, CDR2 SVGIG (reference sequence).

This chain connects TRBV7-2 to TRBJ1-2; D remains ambiguous. V dropped 1 base and J dropped 3 bases, with 9 bases sitting between them. This CDR3 spans 14 amino acids. The germline CDR1 and CDR2 sequences are SGHTA and FQGNSA. The chain's CDR3 is CASSLGAEYYGYTF. CDR3 coding DNA: TGTGCCAGCAGCTTAGGCGCCGAGTACTATGGCTACACCTTC.

The chain employs TRBV3-1 (or the pseudogene TRBV3-2) and TRBJ2-1; 9 bases match TRBD2. The junction had 10 bases not matched to a gene; V was cut back by 0 bases and J by 4 bases. This CDR3 contains 18 residues. Germline CDR1 reads LGHDT; CDR2 reads YNNKEL (reference sequence). In nucleotides, the CDR3 is TGTGCCAGCAGCCAAGAAAGTCGCTCTACTAGCGGGTACAATGAGCAGTTCTTC. This sequence encodes CASSQESRSTSGYNEQFF.

This sequence joins TRBV30 and TRBJ1-2, with D tentatively TRBD1 (5 bases). Germline-derived CDR1 and CDR2 are GTSNPN and SVGIG (reference sequence). V shed 1 base and J shed 8 bases, with 11 bases lying between them. This CDR3 comprises 12 residues. Here the CDR3 reads CAWSEQVEGYTF. Written as DNA, the CDR3 is TGTGCCTGGAGTGAACAGGTTGAGGGCTACACCTTC.

This clone was counted between two and nine times. This rearrangement joins TRBV6-1 to TRBJ2-7; D ambiguous. Deletions cut 2 bases from V and 3 bases from J, with 8 bases between. This CDR3 has 13 residues. CDR1 and CDR2 (germline): MNHNS, SASEGT. DNA for the CDR3: TGTGCCAGCAGTGAACCCCTCTTCTACGAGCAGTACTTC. Protein: CASSEPLFYEQYF.

This clone was observed a few times. The chain joins TRBV19 to TRBJ2-7; TRBD1 aligns across 7 bases. Losses at the gene ends were 6 bases for V and 1 base for J; bases not matched to a gene: 3. This CDR3 is 13 amino acids long. CDR1 is LNHDA and CDR2 is SQIVND in the germline V gene (reference sequence). The CDR3 is CASRPTGSYEQYF. The CDR3 DNA reads as TGTGCCAGTAGGCCGACAGGGTCCTACGAGCAGTACTTC.

The rearrangement uses TRBV5-1 and TRBJ2-1; D perhaps matches TRBD2 (5 bases). Germline lookup yields CDR1 SGHRS and CDR2 YFSETQ. This CDR3 region has 16 residues. V was cut by 4 bases and J by 9 bases, with 23 bases left in between. CDR3 amino acids: CASSAVIGGYNVEQFF. The CDR3 DNA reads TGCGCCAGCAGCGCCGTTATAGGAGGTTATAACGTTGAGCAGTTCTTC. Based on the CDR3 plus reference TRBV5-1 and TRBJ2-1, the full variable domain is KAGVTQTPRYLIKTRGQQVTLSCSPISGHRSVSWYQQTPGQGLQFLFEYFSETQRNKGNFPGRFSGRQFSNSRSEMNVSTLELGDSALYLCASSAVIGGYNVEQFFGPGTRLTVL.

V and J are TRBV30 and TRBJ1-1; TRBD1 aligns across 8 bases. Trimming cost V 5 bases and J 4 bases; bases outside gene matches: 6. This CDR3 region has 13 residues. Germline CDR1 GTSNPN, CDR2 SVGIG (reference sequence). The CDR3 loop reads CAWDNRGITEAFF. The CDR3 DNA follows: TGTGCCTGGGATAACAGGGGGATCACTGAAGCTTTCTTT.

This clone has a single count. The V gene is TRBV25-1, the J gene TRBJ2-5; 8 bases match TRBD1. J was trimmed by 5 bases and V by 3 bases; bases with no gene match: 8. CDR3 length equals 15 residues. CDR1 and CDR2 (germline): MGHDK, SYGVNS. The CDR3 loop is CASSDRRQGRETQYF. The CDR3 DNA reads as TGTGCCAGCAGTGATCGTAGACAGGGGCGGGAGACCCAGTACTTC.

The chain joins TRBV4-1 to TRBJ1-2, with a tentative D call TRBD1 (5 bases). The CDR3 sequence is 18 residues long. The V end lost 0 bases, the J end lost 4 bases, and 21 bases lay between the germline ends. Germline V gene lookup returns CDR1 MGHRA and CDR2 YSYEKL. The CDR3 DNA reads as TGCGCCAGCAGCCAAGATCAAGGGGCGCGAACCTTCCCCTATGGCTACACCTTC. It codes for CASSQDQGARTFPYGYTF.

The gene calls are TRBV12-3 or TRBV12-4 and TRBJ2-7; D is possibly TRBD2 (6 bases). This CDR3 spans 12 amino acids. Trimming pared 5 bases from V and 3 bases from J, leaving 8 bases between. The CDR3 sequence: CASSGGDYEQYF. For the CDR3, the DNA is TGTGCCAGCAGTGGCGGGGACTACGAGCAGTACTTC.

V is TRBV7-2 and J is TRBJ2-7; TRBD1 agrees at 12 bases. J was trimmed by 4 bases and V by 2 bases; bases with no gene match: 3. The V gene's germline CDR1 is SGHTA and CDR2 FQGNSA. The CDR3 covers 15 residues. The CDR3 reads CASSLSGQGAYEQYF. DNA for the CDR3: TGTGCCAGCAGCTTATCGGGACAGGGGGCTTACGAGCAGTACTTC.

This sequence joins TRBV7-7 and TRBJ2-2; 7 nucleotides agree with TRBD1. V was pared by 5 bases and J by 3 bases, with 6 bases of the junction left unmatched. The CDR3 length is 15 residues. The germline V gene has CDR1 SSHAT and CDR2 FNYEAQ (reference sequence). The CDR3: CASSPTGTYTGELFF. The CDR3 bases are TGTGCCAGCAGCCCGACAGGGACCTACACCGGGGAGCTGTTTTTT.

This chain connects TRBV14 to TRBJ1-2, with D unclear. With 4 bases removed from V and 10 bases from J, the gap between germline ends came to 19 bases. The CDR3 is 14 residues long. Germline-derived CDR1 and CDR2 are SGHDN and FVKESK. In DNA form, the CDR3 reads TGTGCCAGCAGCCCCAGAACACCTACTGCAACCTACACCTTC. Translated, it gives CASSPRTPTATYTF.

The V gene is TRBV25-1, the J gene TRBJ1-1, with a tentative D call TRBD1 (5 bases). CDR3 size: 15 residues. Germline values: CDR1 MGHDK, CDR2 SYGVNS. Trimming removed 0 bases from V and 6 bases from J, with 14 bases in between. The CDR3 loop is CASSEYPGGKAEAFF. DNA for the CDR3: TGTGCCAGCAGTGAATATCCGGGGGGGAAGGCTGAAGCTTTCTTT.

The CDR3 spells CASSERVPWGGFTYEQYF. As DNA, the CDR3 is TGTGCCAGCAGTGAGAGGGTCCCTTGGGGGGGGTTCACCTACGAGCAGTACTTC. The chain couples TRBV2 to TRBJ2-7; 7 bases are a match to TRBD2. CDR3 length: 18 residues. With 3 bases clipped from V and 2 bases from J, the junction kept 16 bases outside the gene matches. Germline CDR1 SNHLY, CDR2 FYNNEI.

The rearrangement links TRBV5-1 to TRBJ2-5, with TRBD1 matching over 10 bases. Germline V CDR1 and CDR2: SGHRS, YFSETQ. After removal of 4 bases from V and 5 bases from J, the junction contained 2 bases not matched to a gene. The CDR3 loop spans 13 amino acids. The CDR3 protein is CASSRGQGETQYF. CDR3 bases: TGCGCCAGCAGCAGGGGACAGGGGGAGACCCAGTACTTC.

The rearrangement joins TRBV27 to TRBJ1-5; D not resolved. CDR1 is MNHEY and CDR2 is SMNVEV in the germline V gene (reference sequence). Trimming shortened V by 5 bases and J by 6 bases, and 11 bases separated the two germline ends. This CDR3 spans 13 amino acids. CDR3 nucleotides: TGTGCCAGCAGTCCTCAAAGCGGTCAGCCCCAGCATTTT. Its protein is CASSPQSGQPQHF.

The chain employs TRBV4-2 and TRBJ1-2; no clear D. Looked up from germline, CDR1 is LGHNA and CDR2 is YNFKEQ. The CDR3 runs to 14 residues. Deletions cut 6 bases from V and 4 bases from J, with 15 bases between. CDR3 sequence (DNA): TGTGCCAGCAGAGTCGGATTTGGCCCCTATGGCTACACCTTC. Translation: CASRVGFGPYGYTF.

The rearrangement joins TRBV9 to TRBJ2-2; 7 positions agree with TRBD1. Trimming took 4 bases from V and 5 from J; bases not matched to a gene: 17. This CDR3 is 18 amino acids long. Germline CDR1 reads SGDLS; CDR2 reads YYNGEE. The CDR3 region is CASSPRLARQGGTGELFF. CDR3 nucleotides: TGTGCCAGCAGCCCCCGGCTCGCGCGACAGGGCGGAACCGGGGAGCTGTTTTTT.

The chain combines TRBV19 with TRBJ1-5, with D perhaps matching TRBD1 (5 bases). The CDR3 has 15 amino acids. Between the trimmed V and J ends, which lost 6 bases and 5 bases, there was a span of 17 bases. CDR1 and CDR2 (germline): LNHDA, SQIVND (reference sequence). The chain's CDR3 is CASRNYDSGYQPQHF. Written as DNA, the CDR3 is TGTGCCAGTAGAAATTACGACAGCGGCTATCAGCCCCAGCATTTT.

The chain has TRBV30 and TRBJ2-3; either TRBD1 or TRBD2 may fit D (5 bases each). Per germline, CDR1 GTSNPN and CDR2 SVGIG (reference sequence). Between the trimmed V and J ends, which lost 3 bases and 5 bases, there was a span of 18 bases. This CDR3 region has 15 residues. The CDR3 reads CAWRNHRDQQDTQYF. The CDR3, as DNA: TGTGCCTGGAGGAATCACCGGGACCAGCAAGATACGCAGTATTTT.